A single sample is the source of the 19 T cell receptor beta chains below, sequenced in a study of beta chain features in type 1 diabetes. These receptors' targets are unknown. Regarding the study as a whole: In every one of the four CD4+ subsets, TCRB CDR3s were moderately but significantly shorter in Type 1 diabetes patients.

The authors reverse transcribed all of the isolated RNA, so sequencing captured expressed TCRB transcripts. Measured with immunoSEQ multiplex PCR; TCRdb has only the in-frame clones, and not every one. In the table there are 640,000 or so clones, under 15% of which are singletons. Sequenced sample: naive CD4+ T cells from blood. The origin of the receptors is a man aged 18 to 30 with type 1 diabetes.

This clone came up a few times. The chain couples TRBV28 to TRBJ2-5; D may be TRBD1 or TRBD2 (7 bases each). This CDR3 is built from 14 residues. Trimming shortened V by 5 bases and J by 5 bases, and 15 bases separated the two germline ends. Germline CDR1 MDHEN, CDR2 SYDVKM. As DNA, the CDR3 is TGTGCCAGCAGTCCCGAGGGAGGGGGCGAGACCCAGTACTTC. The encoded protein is CASSPEGGGETQYF. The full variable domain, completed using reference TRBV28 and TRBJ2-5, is DVKVTQSSRYLVKRTGEKVFLECVQDMDHENMFWYRQDPGLGLRLIYFSYDVKMKEKGDIPEGYSVSREKKERFSLILESASTNQTSMYLCASSPEGGGETQYFGPGTRLLVL.

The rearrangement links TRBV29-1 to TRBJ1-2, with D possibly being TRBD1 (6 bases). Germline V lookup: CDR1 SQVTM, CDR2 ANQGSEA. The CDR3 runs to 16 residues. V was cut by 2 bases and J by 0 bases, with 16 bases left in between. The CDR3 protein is CSVELPGGLPNYGYTF. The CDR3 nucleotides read TGCAGCGTTGAACTCCCTGGGGGGCTTCCTAACTATGGCTACACCTTC. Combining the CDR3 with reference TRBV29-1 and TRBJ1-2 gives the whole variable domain SAVISQKPSRDICQRGTSLTIQCQVDSQVTMMFWYRQQPGQSLTLIATANQGSEATYESGFVIDKFPISRPNLTFSTLTVSNMSPEDSSIYLCSVELPGGLPNYGYTFGSGTRLTVV.

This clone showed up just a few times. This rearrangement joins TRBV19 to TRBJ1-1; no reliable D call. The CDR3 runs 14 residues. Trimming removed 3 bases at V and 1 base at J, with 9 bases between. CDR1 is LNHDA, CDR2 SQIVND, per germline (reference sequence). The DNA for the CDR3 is TGTGCCAGTAGTATGTCCAGAGAGAACACTGAAGCTTTCTTT. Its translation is CASSMSRENTEAFF.

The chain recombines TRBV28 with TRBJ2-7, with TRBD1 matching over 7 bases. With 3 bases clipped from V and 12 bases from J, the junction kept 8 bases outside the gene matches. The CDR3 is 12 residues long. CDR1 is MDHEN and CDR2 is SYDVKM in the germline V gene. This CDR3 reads CASSLGQRLPYF. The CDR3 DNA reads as TGTGCCAGCAGTTTGGGACAGCGTCTACCGTACTTC. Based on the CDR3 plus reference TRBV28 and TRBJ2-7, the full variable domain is DVKVTQSSRYLVKRTGEKVFLECVQDMDHENMFWYRQDPGLGLRLIYFSYDVKMKEKGDIPEGYSVSREKKERFSLILESASTNQTSMYLCASSLGQRLPYFGPGTRLTVT.

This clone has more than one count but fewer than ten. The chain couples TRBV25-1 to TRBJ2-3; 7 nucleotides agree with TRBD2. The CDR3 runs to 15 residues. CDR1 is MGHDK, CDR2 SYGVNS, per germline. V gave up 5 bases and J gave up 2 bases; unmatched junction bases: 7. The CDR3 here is CASSSAGAPTDTQYF. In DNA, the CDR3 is TGTGCCAGCAGTTCTGCGGGAGCCCCCACAGATACGCAGTATTTT. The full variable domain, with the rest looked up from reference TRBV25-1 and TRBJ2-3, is EADIYQTPRYLVIGTGKKITLECSQTMGHDKMYWYQQDPGMELHLIHYSYGVNSTEKGDLSSESTVSRIRTEHFPLTLESARPSHTSQYLCASSSAGAPTDTQYFGPGTRLTVL.

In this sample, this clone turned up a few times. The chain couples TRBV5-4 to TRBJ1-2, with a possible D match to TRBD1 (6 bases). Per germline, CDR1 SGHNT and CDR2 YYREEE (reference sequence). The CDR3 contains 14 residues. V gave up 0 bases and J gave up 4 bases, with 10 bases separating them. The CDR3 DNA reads TGTGCCAGCAGCTTGGAGGGGGGTCCCTATGGCTACACCTTC. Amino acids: CASSLEGGPYGYTF.

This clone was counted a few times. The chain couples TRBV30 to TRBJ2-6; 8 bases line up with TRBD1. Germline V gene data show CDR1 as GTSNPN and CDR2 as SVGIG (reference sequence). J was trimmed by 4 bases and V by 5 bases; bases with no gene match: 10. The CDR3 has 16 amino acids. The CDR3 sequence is CAWDRTGSYGANVLTF. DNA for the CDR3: TGTGCCTGGGACCGGACAGGGAGTTACGGGGCCAACGTCCTGACTTTC.

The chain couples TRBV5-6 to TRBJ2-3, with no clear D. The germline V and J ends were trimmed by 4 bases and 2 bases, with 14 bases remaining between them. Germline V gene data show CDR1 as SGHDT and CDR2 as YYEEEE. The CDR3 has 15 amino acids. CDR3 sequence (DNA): TGTGCCAGCAGCAGACTGGACCGCTACACAGATACGCAGTATTTT. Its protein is CASSRLDRYTDTQYF. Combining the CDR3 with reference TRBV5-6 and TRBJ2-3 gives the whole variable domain DAGVTQSPTHLIKTRGQQVTLRCSPKSGHDTVSWYQQALGQGPQFIFQYYEEEERQRGNFPDRFSGHQFPNYSSELNVNALLLGDSALYLCASSRLDRYTDTQYFGPGTRLTVL.

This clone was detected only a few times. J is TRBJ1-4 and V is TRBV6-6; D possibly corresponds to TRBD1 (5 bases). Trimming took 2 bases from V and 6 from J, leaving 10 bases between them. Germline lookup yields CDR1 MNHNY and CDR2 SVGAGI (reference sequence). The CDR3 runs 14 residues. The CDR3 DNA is TGTGCCAGCAGTTACGGGCAGGGTGATGAAAAACTGTTTTTT. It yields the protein CASSYGQGDEKLFF.

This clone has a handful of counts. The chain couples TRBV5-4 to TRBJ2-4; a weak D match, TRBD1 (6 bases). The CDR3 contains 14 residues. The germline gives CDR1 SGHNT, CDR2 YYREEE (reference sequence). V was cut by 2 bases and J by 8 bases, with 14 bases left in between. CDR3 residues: CASSFRDTSDIQYF. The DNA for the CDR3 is TGTGCCAGCAGCTTCCGGGACACGTCGGACATTCAGTACTTC.

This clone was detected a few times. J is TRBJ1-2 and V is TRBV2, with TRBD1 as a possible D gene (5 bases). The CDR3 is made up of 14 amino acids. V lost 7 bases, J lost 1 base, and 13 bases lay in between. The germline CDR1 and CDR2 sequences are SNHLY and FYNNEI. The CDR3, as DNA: TGTGCCAGCACCAAGACAGAGCTTAACTATGGCTACACCTTC. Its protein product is CASTKTELNYGYTF. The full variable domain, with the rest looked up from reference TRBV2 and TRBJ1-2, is EPEVTQTPSHQVTQMGQEVILRCVPISNHLYFYWYRQILGQKVEFLVSFYNNEISEKSEIFDDQFSVERPDGSNFTLKIRSTKLEDSAMYFCASTKTELNYGYTFGSGTRLTVV.

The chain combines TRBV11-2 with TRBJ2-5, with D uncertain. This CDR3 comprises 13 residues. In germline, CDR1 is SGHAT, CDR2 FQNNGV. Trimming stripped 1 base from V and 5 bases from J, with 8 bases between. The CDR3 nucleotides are TGTGCCAGCAGCTTAGGACCGAGCGAGACCCAGTACTTC. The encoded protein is CASSLGPSETQYF.

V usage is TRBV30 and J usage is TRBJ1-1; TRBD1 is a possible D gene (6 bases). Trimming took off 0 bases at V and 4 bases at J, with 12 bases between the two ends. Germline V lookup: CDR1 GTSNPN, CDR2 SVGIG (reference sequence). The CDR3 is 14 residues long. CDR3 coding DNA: TGTGCCTGGAGTGTTCAGGGGAGGGGCACTGAAGCTTTCTTT. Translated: CAWSVQGRGTEAFF.

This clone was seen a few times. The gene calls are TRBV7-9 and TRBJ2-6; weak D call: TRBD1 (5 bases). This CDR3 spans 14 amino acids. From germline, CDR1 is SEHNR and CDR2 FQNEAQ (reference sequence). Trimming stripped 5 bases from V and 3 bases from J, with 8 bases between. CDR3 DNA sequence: TGTGCCAGCAGCCCAGGGTTTGGGGCCAACGTCCTGACTTTC. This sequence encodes CASSPGFGANVLTF.

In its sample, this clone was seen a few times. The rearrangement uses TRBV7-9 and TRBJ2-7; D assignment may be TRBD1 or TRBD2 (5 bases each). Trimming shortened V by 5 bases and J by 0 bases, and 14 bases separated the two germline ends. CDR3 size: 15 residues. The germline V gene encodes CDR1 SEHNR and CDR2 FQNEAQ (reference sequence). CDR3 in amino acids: CASSPHGTGSYEQYF. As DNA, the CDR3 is TGTGCCAGCAGCCCCCACGGGACGGGCTCCTACGAGCAGTACTTC. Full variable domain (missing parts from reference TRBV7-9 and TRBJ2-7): DTGVSQNPRHKITKRGQNVTFRCDPISEHNRLYWYRQTLGQGPEFLTYFQNEAQLEKSRLLSDRFSAERPKGSFSTLEIQRTEQGDSAMYLCASSPHGTGSYEQYFGPGTRLTVT.

CDR3 in DNA: TGTGCCAGCAGCTTAGACACAGGTCCCATCCACTTT. The encoded protein is CASSLDTGPIHF. The genes are TRBV7-9 and TRBJ1-6; a possible D gene is TRBD1 (5 bases). CDR1 and CDR2 (germline): SEHNR, FQNEAQ (reference sequence). V lost 1 base to trimming and J lost 17 bases, with 12 bases between them. There are 12 residues in the CDR3.

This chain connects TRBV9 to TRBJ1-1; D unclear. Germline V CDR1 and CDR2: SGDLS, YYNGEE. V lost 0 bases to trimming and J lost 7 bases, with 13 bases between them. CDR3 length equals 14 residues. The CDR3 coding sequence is TGTGCCAGCAGCGTAGTTGGGCAGCTCGGTGAAGCTTTCTTT. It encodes CASSVVGQLGEAFF.

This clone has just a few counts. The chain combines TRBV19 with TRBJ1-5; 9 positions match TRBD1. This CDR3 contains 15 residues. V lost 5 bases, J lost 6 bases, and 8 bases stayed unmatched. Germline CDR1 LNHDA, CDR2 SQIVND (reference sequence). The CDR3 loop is CASSPGTGNGQPQHF. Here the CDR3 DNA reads TGTGCCAGTAGTCCGGGGACAGGGAACGGTCAGCCCCAGCATTTT.

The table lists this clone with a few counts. The CDR3 coding sequence is TGTGCCAGCAACCTCCGGGCACAGGAGACCCAGTACTTC. Protein product: CASNLRAQETQYF. The V and J genes are TRBV6-5 and TRBJ2-5; D is ambiguous. The V gene lost 7 bases and the J gene lost 5 bases, with 14 bases spanning the gap. The CDR3 consists of 13 residues. Germline loops: CDR1 MNHEY, CDR2 SVGAGI.